This T cell receptor beta chain was identified in a study of metastatic and nonmetastatic thyroid tumors. This clone was seen repeatedly, ten times or more. Patients underwent thyroid surgery, and none had received any treatment before it. TCRdb ran MiXCR on the PCR reads. Seen here are 33,000 or so clones, around 7.4% observed once, and the top ten hold about two fifths. From germline, CDR1 is LNHDA and CDR2 SQIVND (reference sequence). V was trimmed by 10 bases and J by 7 bases, leaving 16 bases between them. The CDR3 runs to 13 residues. The TCR originated in a female donor with papillary thyroid cancer or a benign thyroid nodule (not recorded which). Some clones in this sample may be carry-over from other donors' samples. The V call is TRBV19, the J call TRBJ1-4; D call uncertain. The sample was blood. The CDR3 DNA follows: TGTGCCACCAGCTTGGTAGGGAGTGAAAAACTGTTTTTT. Amino acid sequence: CATSLVGSEKLFF.